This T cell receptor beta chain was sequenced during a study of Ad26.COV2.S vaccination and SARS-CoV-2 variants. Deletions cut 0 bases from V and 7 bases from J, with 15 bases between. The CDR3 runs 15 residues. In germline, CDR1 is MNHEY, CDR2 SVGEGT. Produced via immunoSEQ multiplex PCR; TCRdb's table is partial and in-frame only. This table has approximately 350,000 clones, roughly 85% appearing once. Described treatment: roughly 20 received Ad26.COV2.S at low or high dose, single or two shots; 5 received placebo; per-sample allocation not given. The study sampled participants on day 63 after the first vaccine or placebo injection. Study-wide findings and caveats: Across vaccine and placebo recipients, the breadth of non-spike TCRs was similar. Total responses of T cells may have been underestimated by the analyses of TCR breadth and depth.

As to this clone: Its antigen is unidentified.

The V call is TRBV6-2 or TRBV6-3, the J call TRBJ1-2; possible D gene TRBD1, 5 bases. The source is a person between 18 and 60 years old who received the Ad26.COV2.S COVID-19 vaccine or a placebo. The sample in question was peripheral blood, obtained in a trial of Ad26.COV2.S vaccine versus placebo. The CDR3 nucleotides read TGTGCCAGCAGTTACTCGGTGGTAGGGGATGGTGGCTACACCTTC. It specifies CASSYSVVGDGGYTF.